The rows below give T cell receptor beta chains drawn from one sample of a study of identical twins. In TCRdb, the 5' RACE reads were re-called with MiXCR into one record per CDR3 protein. In the table there are more than 1.5 million distinct CDR3 sequences, under 35% of which are singletons. Sequencing was performed on cord blood. The receptor source for this set is a newborn girl in good health. The CDR3 runs from the conserved cysteine through the conserved F or W. Fields, in order: J gene, D gene, clone size, V gene, CDR3 protein, CDR3 DNA. A D gene is named only where the DNA matches it firmly. Rows may omit the clone size; those that give it use once, few, many or a size class.

TRBJ2-7 - - TRBV30 CAWSVRTYSGTRSYEQYF TGTGCCTGGAGTGTACGGACTTATTCCGGGACTCGCAGCTACGAGCAGTACTTC
TRBJ1-2 TRBD1 - TRBV4-1 CASSQGQGMGYGYTF TGCGCCAGCAGCCAAGGACAGGGGATGGGGTATGGCTACACCTTC
TRBJ2-1 TRBD2 few TRBV13 CASSLGPGGSGYNEQFF TGTGCCAGCAGCTTAGGCCCCGGGGGGTCCGGGTACAATGAGCAGTTCTTC
TRBJ2-7 TRBD2 - TRBV20-1 CSASRLAGVSYEQYF TGCAGTGCATCTCGACTAGCGGGGGTTTCCTACGAGCAGTACTTC
TRBJ2-1 TRBD2 few TRBV5-1 CASSPRTSGAGEQFF TGCGCCAGCAGCCCGAGGACTAGCGGGGCAGGAGAGCAGTTCTTC
TRBJ2-1 - - TRBV28 CASSLAPNPRLGNEQFF TGTGCCAGCAGTTTGGCACCCAACCCCCGACTAGGTAATGAGCAGTTCTTC
TRBJ1-1 - - TRBV6-1 CASSEEGPNTEAFF TGTGCCAGCAGTGAGGAGGGCCCGAACACTGAAGCTTTCTTT
TRBJ2-3 - - TRBV4-1 CASSQRQGKSHTQYF TGCGCCAGCAGCCAAAGGCAGGGGAAGTCGCATACGCAGTATTTT
TRBJ1-5 TRBD1 once TRBV12-3/TRBV12-4 CASSSASFRTGGRQPQHF TGTGCCAGCAGTTCCGCCTCTTTCCGGACAGGGGGGAGGCAGCCCCAGCATTTT
TRBJ1-1 - - TRBV7-9 CASIPLPGGGRENTEAFF TGTGCCAGCATCCCATTGCCAGGAGGGGGGCGGGAAAACACTGAAGCTTTCTTT
TRBJ2-7 TRBD2 few TRBV7-9 CASSRSGLWEQYF TGTGCCAGCAGCCGTAGCGGGCTGTGGGAGCAGTACTTC
TRBJ1-2 TRBD1 few TRBV12-5 CASGPLTGEDYGYTF TGTGCTAGTGGACCCTTGACAGGGGAGGACTATGGCTACACCTTC
TRBJ2-7 TRBD1 - TRBV9 CASSVVGQGYNEQYF TGTGCCAGCAGCGTAGTGGGACAGGGCTACAATGAGCAGTACTTC
TRBJ1-2 - - TRBV6-1 CASIPPQGMRDYGYTF TGTGCCAGCATTCCCCCGCAGGGTATGCGAGACTATGGCTACACCTTC
TRBJ2-6 - - TRBV12-3/TRBV12-4 CASSMTVSAGANVLTF TGTGCCAGCAGTATGACAGTCTCCGCTGGGGCCAACGTCCTGACTTTC
TRBJ1-2 - - TRBV28 CACSLSVSNYGYTF TGTGCCTGCAGTTTAAGCGTCTCTAACTATGGCTACACCTTC
TRBJ2-3 - - TRBV6-2/TRBV6-3 CASRPVRLTDTQYF TGTGCCAGCAGACCAGTTAGGCTCACAGATACGCAGTATTTT
TRBJ2-1 TRBD2 few TRBV9 CASSVVTSGGEQFF TGTGCCAGCAGCGTAGTGACTAGCGGGGGGGAGCAGTTCTTC
TRBJ1-5 - - TRBV28 CVSSPQGPSNQPRHF TGTGTCAGCAGTCCACAGGGACCAAGCAATCAGCCCCGGCATTTT
TRBJ2-5 - few TRBV4-2 CASSQEVGPQETQYF TGTGCCAGCAGCCAAGAGGTGGGGCCCCAAGAGACCCAGTACTTC
TRBJ2-3 TRBD1 few TRBV27 CASSFSGQGADTQYF TGTGCCAGCAGTTTCTCCGGACAGGGGGCAGATACGCAGTATTTT
TRBJ1-6 - - TRBV6-6 CASSYQNSPLHF TGTGCCAGCAGTTACCAAAATTCACCCCTCCACTTT
TRBJ2-5 - - TRBV28 CASSLNRQGAYF TGTGCCAGCAGTTTAAATAGGCAGGGTGCGTACTTC
TRBJ2-7 - - TRBV20-1 CSARDRQLLYEQYF TGCAGTGCTAGAGATCGGCAACTATTGTACGAGCAGTACTTC
TRBJ1-2 - few TRBV2 CASSEGLWSNYGYTF TGTGCCAGCAGTGAAGGTCTTTGGTCTAACTATGGCTACACCTTC
TRBJ2-1 - few TRBV12-3/TRBV12-4 CASSLISRILRSDEQFF TGTGCCAGCTCCCTTATAAGCCGGATCCTCAGGTCGGATGAGCAGTTCTTC
TRBJ2-2 TRBD1 - TRBV20-1 CSARDVGRGRTGELFF TGCAGTGCTAGAGATGTAGGCAGGGGGCGTACCGGGGAGCTGTTTTTT
TRBJ2-3 TRBD2 - TRBV6-5 CASSRLSSGGADTQYF TGTGCCAGCAGCCGTCTCAGCTCGGGAGGAGCAGATACGCAGTATTTT
TRBJ2-3 - many TRBV25-1 CASSELGTRSTDTQYF TGTGCCAGCAGTGAGTTGGGGACTCGGAGCACAGATACGCAGTATTTT
TRBJ1-2 - many TRBV6-1 CASSATVLDYGYTF TGTGCCAGCAGTGCCACGGTGCTGGACTATGGCTACACCTTC
TRBJ2-3 - few TRBV10-3 CAISESTDFTDTQYF TGTGCCATCAGTGAGTCGACGGACTTTACAGATACGCAGTATTTT
TRBJ2-1 TRBD2 many TRBV27 CASSFLAGYYNEQFF TGTGCCAGCAGTTTCCTAGCGGGTTACTACAATGAGCAGTTCTTC
TRBJ2-3 TRBD1 - TRBV15 CATSTPGQGSKNTQYF TGTGCCACCAGCACTCCGGGACAGGGGAGTAAAAATACGCAGTATTTT
TRBJ1-2 - - TRBV20-1 CSASYLGVGYGYTF TGCAGTGCTAGCTATTTAGGGGTGGGGTATGGCTACACCTTC
TRBJ2-1 TRBD2 few TRBV10-3 CAIRPPGLAGEWVYNEQFF TGTGCCATCAGACCACCGGGACTAGCGGGAGAATGGGTATACAATGAGCAGTTCTTC
TRBJ2-3 - - TRBV2 CASSEFVWGILYTQYF TGTGCCAGCAGTGAATTCGTCTGGGGTATATTATATACGCAGTATTTT
TRBJ1-4 - - TRBV12-3/TRBV12-4 CASSLTDSNEKLFF TGTGCCAGCAGTTTAACGGACAGCAATGAAAAACTGTTTTTT
TRBJ2-5 TRBD2 few TRBV7-8 CASSSKGLALQETQYF TGTGCCAGCAGCTCAAAGGGACTAGCTCTTCAAGAGACCCAGTACTTC
TRBJ2-3 TRBD2 few TRBV4-1 CASSQTLAGRTDTQYF TGCGCCAGCAGCCAAACGCTAGCGGGCCGCACAGATACGCAGTATTTT
TRBJ2-5 - few TRBV12-3/TRBV12-4 CASSFRGPTQYF TGTGCCAGCAGTTTCCGGGGCCCAACCCAGTACTTC
TRBJ1-4 - - TRBV27 CASSLNGLRNEKLFF TGTGCCAGCAGTTTAAATGGCCTCCGAAATGAAAAACTGTTTTTT
TRBJ2-1 TRBD1 - TRBV2 CASSGQGIYNEQFF TGTGCCAGCAGTGGACAGGGCATATACAATGAGCAGTTCTTC
TRBJ1-4 TRBD1 - TRBV29-1 CSVGRTGGVEKLFF TGCAGCGTTGGGAGGACAGGGGGTGTTGAAAAACTGTTTTTT
TRBJ2-7 - few TRBV7-6 CASSLVTGDYYEQYF TGTGCCAGCAGCTTAGTGACGGGAGATTACTACGAGCAGTACTTC
TRBJ2-7 - many TRBV4-2 CASIYGTYEQYF TGTGCCAGCATATACGGAACCTACGAGCAGTACTTC